This is a list of T cell receptor beta chains from one sample in a study of cytomegalovirus exposure and HLA in healthy donors. Only in-frame clones appear in the TCRdb table, and some are missing; sequencing was by immunoSEQ multiplex PCR. The sample shows 99,000 or so clones, approximately 79% of them seen only once. The sequencing sample was made of PBMCs. The receptors come from a man aged 25 to 40 in good health and CMV-seropositive. Both conserved end residues are part of each CDR3. The D gene is left open where the match is weak. A row's size may be missing; if present it is once, few, many or a size class.

>TRBJ1-6|TRBV2|NA|few
CASRRGGYNSPLHF
TGTGCCAGCAGGAGGGGAGGTTATAATTCACCCCTCCACTTT
>TRBJ1-4|TRBV30|NA|NA
CAWSADTGNEKLFF
TGTGCCTGGAGTGCGGACACCGGTAATGAAAAACTGTTTTTT
>TRBJ2-3|TRBV19|TRBD2|NA
CASSKLAGGITDTQYF
TGTGCCAGTAGTAAACTAGCGGGGGGGATCACAGATACGCAGTATTTT
>TRBJ2-7|TRBV11-2|TRBD2|few
CASSFSGGYEQYF
TGTGCCAGCAGCTTTAGCGGGGGTTACGAGCAGTACTTC
>TRBJ2-5|TRBV5-4|NA|NA
CASRKDIQETQYF
TGTGCCAGCAGAAAGGACATTCAAGAGACCCAGTACTTC
>TRBJ2-7|TRBV2|TRBD1|once
CASSIDRGGHEQYF
TGTGCCAGCAGTATCGACAGGGGTGGCCACGAGCAGTACTTC
>TRBJ2-3|TRBV10-1|TRBD1|few
CASSGGQGVSTDTQYF
TGCGCCAGCAGTGGGGGACAGGGGGTTAGCACAGATACGCAGTATTTT
>TRBJ1-1|TRBV27|NA|NA
CASSPRVGTWDTEAFF
TGTGCCAGCAGTCCAAGGGTGGGGACTTGGGACACTGAAGCTTTCTTT
>TRBJ1-1|TRBV4-1|NA|NA
CASSHAMGATVNTEAFF
TGCGCCAGCAGCCACGCGATGGGCGCGACAGTGAACACTGAAGCTTTCTTT
>TRBJ2-7|TRBV29-1|NA|NA
CSVEGQTGYEQYF
TGCAGCGTTGAAGGGCAGACAGGCTACGAGCAGTACTTC
>TRBJ2-7|TRBV4-1|NA|NA
CASSQGQTTYEQYF
TGCGCCAGCAGCCAAGGACAGACGACCTACGAGCAGTACTTC
>TRBJ2-5|TRBV7-2|TRBD2|NA
CASSTTGGAETQYF
TGTGCCAGCAGCACCACGGGAGGGGCGGAGACCCAGTACTTC
>TRBJ2-3|TRBV7-2|TRBD2|NA
CASSVSGGAADTQYF
TGTGCCAGCAGCGTTAGCGGGGGGGCCGCAGATACGCAGTATTTT
>TRBJ1-6|TRBV4-2|NA|NA
CASSYWQDRYSPLHF
TGTGCCAGCAGCTATTGGCAGGATCGATATTCACCCCTCCACTTT
>TRBJ2-2|TRBV7-8|TRBD2|NA
CASSLEGTRGAGELFF
TGTGCCAGCAGCTTAGAAGGGACTAGAGGGGCCGGGGAGCTGTTTTTT
>TRBJ1-5|TRBV7-8|TRBD1|NA
CASSLGDRGPNQPQHF
TGTGCCAGCAGCTTAGGGGACAGGGGTCCCAATCAGCCCCAGCATTTT